This T cell receptor beta chain appears in the sequencing data of a study of neoadjuvant anti-PD-1 for oral cavity cancer. Study background: Nivolumab at 3 mg/kg was mostly given biweekly, three to four doses, pre-surgery.

Only in-frame clones appear in the TCRdb table, and some are missing; sequencing was by immunoSEQ multiplex PCR. The data show about 42,000 clones, with about 77% seen just once and 4.8% held by the top ten. Findings and limits, study-wide: Higher pretreatment blood Treg/Th17 ratios correlated with higher pretreatment blood and lower post-treatment tumor TCRbeta clonality.

Time point meaning: after neoadjuvant nivolumab, at surgical resection. Comments on this clone: The antigen remains undetermined.

This CDR3 is built from 16 residues. V was pared by 4 bases and J by 4 bases, with 17 bases between. CDR1 is MNHNS, CDR2 SASEGT, per germline. The chain employs TRBV6-1 and TRBJ1-5, with D possibly TRBD1 on 5 matching bases. This TCR was sampled from a person aged 35-79 years with oral cavity squamous cell carcinoma. This material consisted of PBMCs, taken after nivolumab (anti-PD-1) treatment. The CDR3 loop is CASSGGPARGNQPQHF. CDR3 DNA sequence: TGTGCCAGCAGTGGGGGCCCTGCCCGAGGAAATCAGCCCCAGCATTTT.